This is a list of T cell receptor beta chains from one sample in a study of T cell repertoires in cytomegalovirus infection. A single record per CDR3 protein comes from TCRdb applying MiXCR to the reads. The sample lists about 300,000 distinct CDR3 sequences, more than 20% occurring once. The source material was PBMCs. Receptor source: a human donor in good health (CMV status not recorded). Some clones in this sample may be carry-over from other donors' samples. CDR3s include the opening cysteine and the closing phenylalanine or tryptophan. The D gene is left open where the match is weak. Not all rows give a size; the values are once, few, many and, for expanded clones, a class.

J gene,D gene,V gene,clone size,CDR3 protein
TRBJ2-3,TRBD2,TRBV20-1,.,CSPKLAGAGGGTDTQYF
TRBJ2-5,TRBD2,TRBV11-2,few,CASSLVRGVQETQYF
TRBJ2-1,.,TRBV28,.,CASSTSREQFF
TRBJ2-7,TRBD1,TRBV29-1,.,CSVGGGTGGYEQYF
TRBJ2-7,.,TRBV12-3/TRBV12-4,.,CASSLSGVSSYEQYF
TRBJ2-5,TRBD2,TRBV7-8,.,CASSLSRWREGQETQYF
TRBJ2-3,TRBD1,TRBV28,few,CASSLFGQGAADTQYF
TRBJ1-5,.,TRBV3-1,.,CASSQDRLQPQHF
TRBJ1-5,TRBD1,TRBV6-1,many,CASSGTGAQRRPQHF
TRBJ1-1,.,TRBV7-2,many,CASSSMRDTEAFF
TRBJ2-3,TRBD2,TRBV6-2/TRBV6-3,.,CASSLLGLAGADTQYF
TRBJ2-2,.,TRBV10-1,few,CASSESAGVWPGELFF
TRBJ2-7,TRBD2,TRBV7-2,many,CASSLAGTSTYEQYF
TRBJ2-7,.,TRBV20-1,few,CSVRPGVVVREQYF
TRBJ2-7,.,TRBV10-1,.,CARISSYEQYF
TRBJ1-3,.,TRBV28,.,CASSSPGSFSGNTIYF
TRBJ2-5,.,TRBV29-1,.,CSVIVLGETQYF
TRBJ1-2,.,TRBV10-3,.,CAISAGVNYGYTF
TRBJ2-5,.,TRBV19,.,CASTPGVYQETQYF
TRBJ1-5,.,TRBV10-3,many,CASNRRGSGQPQHF
TRBJ1-2,.,TRBV28,few,CAVGIYGYTF
TRBJ2-6,TRBD1,TRBV29-1,.,CSAGQGTTGANVLTF
TRBJ1-1,TRBD1,TRBV10-3,few,CAIKGPDRGYEAFF
TRBJ2-1,TRBD1,TRBV7-3,few,CASSPYRGREQFF
TRBJ1-1,TRBD1,TRBV4-3,few,CASSSRTGFDTEAFF
TRBJ2-5,.,TRBV7-2,many,CASSLAIETQYF
TRBJ2-2,TRBD1,TRBV6-2/TRBV6-3,few,CASSYPSTGSIGELFF
TRBJ2-1,.,TRBV11-3,few,CASSVGDNEQFF
TRBJ2-3,TRBD2,TRBV7-2,many,CASSFLRAGGTDTQYF
TRBJ2-2,.,TRBV2,few,CASSEWGRGTGELFF
TRBJ2-7,TRBD1,TRBV29-1,.,CSVDNMGQGNEQYF